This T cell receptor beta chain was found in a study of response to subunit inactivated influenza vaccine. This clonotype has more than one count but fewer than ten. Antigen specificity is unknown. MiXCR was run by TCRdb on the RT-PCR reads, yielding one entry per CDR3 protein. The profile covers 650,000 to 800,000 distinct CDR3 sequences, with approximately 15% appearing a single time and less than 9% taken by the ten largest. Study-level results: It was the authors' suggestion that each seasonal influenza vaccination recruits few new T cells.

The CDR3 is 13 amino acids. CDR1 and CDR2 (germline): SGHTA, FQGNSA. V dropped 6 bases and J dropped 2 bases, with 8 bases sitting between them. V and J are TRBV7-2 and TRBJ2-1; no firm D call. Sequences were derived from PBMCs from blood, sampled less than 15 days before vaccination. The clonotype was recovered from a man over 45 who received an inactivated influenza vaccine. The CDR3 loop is CASSTDTYNEQFF. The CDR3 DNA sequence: TGTGCCAGCAGTACAGATACCTACAATGAGCAGTTCTTC.